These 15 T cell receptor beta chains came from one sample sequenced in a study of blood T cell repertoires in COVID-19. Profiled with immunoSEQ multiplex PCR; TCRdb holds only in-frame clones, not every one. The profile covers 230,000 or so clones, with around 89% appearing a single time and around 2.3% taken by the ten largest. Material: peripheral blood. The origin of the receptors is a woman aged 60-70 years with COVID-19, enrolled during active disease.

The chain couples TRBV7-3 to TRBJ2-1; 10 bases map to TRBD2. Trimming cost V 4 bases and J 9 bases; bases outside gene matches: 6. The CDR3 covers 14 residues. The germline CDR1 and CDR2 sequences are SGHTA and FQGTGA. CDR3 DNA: TGTGCCAGCAGCTCCATAGCGGGGGGCCTTGAGCAGTTCTTC. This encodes CASSSIAGGLEQFF.

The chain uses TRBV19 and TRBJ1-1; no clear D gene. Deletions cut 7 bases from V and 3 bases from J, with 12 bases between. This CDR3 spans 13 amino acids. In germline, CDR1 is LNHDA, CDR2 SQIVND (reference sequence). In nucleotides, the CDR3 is TGTGCCAGTACCCAGACGGGAGACACTGAAGCTTTCTTT. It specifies CASTQTGDTEAFF. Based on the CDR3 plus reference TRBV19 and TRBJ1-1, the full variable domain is DGGITQSPKYLFRKEGQNVTLSCEQNLNHDAMYWYRQDPGQGLRLIYYSQIVNDFQKGDIAEGYSVSREKKESFPLTVTSAQKNPTAFYLCASTQTGDTEAFFGQGTRLTVV.

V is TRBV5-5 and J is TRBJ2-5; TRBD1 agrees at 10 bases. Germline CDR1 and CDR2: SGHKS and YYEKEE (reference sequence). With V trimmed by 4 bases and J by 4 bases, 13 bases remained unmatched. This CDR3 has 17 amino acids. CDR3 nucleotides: TGTGCCAGCAGCCAACGCTCCGGGACAGGGGCGGGAGAGACCCAGTACTTC. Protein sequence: CASSQRSGTGAGETQYF.

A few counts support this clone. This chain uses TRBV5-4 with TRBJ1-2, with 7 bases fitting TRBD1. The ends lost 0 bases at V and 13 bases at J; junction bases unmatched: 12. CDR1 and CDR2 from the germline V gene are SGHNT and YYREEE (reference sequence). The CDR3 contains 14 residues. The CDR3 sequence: CASSLVGDRGTSTF. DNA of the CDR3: TGTGCCAGCAGCTTGGTAGGGGACAGAGGAACTAGCACCTTC.

Here the CDR3 reads CASSFRTEDTEAFF. In DNA, the CDR3 is TGCGCCAGCAGCTTCAGGACAGAAGATACTGAAGCTTTCTTT. The chain combines TRBV5-1 with TRBJ1-1; D might be TRBD1 (6 bases). The CDR3 is 14 amino acids. Trimming stripped 2 bases from V and 5 bases from J, with 13 bases between. Germline V gene lookup returns CDR1 SGHRS and CDR2 YFSETQ.

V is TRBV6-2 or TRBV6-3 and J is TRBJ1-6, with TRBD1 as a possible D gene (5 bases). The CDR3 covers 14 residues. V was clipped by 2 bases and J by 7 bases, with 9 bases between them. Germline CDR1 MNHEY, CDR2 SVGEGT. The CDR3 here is CASSYGAGNSPLHF. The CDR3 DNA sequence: TGTGCCAGCAGTTACGGGGCAGGGAATTCACCCCTCCACTTT.

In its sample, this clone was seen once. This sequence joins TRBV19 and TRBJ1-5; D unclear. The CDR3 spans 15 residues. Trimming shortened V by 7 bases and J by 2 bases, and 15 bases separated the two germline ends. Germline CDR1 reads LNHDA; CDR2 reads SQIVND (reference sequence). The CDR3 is CASIPEGVRNQPQHF. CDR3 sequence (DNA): TGTGCCAGTATTCCAGAGGGTGTTCGCAATCAGCCCCAGCATTTT.

The CDR3: CASSSPDREKAFF. The DNA of the CDR3 is TGTGCCAGCAGTTCCCCAGACAGGGAAAAAGCTTTCTTT. The V call is TRBV6-5, the J call TRBJ1-1; 7 bases align to TRBD1. V lost 4 bases, J lost 9 bases, and 8 bases stayed unmatched. This CDR3 region has 13 residues. Germline V gene lookup returns CDR1 MNHEY and CDR2 SVGAGI.

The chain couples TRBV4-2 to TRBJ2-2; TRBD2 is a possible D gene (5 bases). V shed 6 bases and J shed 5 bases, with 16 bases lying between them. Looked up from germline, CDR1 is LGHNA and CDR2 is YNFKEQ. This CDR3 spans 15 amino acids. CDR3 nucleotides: TGTGCCAGCAGACTAGACCCCGGGGAAACCGGGGAGCTGTTTTTT. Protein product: CASRLDPGETGELFF.

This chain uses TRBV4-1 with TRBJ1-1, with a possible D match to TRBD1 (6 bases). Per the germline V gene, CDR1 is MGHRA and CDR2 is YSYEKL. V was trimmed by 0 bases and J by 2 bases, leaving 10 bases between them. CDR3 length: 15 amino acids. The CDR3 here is CASSQESGGNTEAFF. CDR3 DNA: TGCGCCAGCAGCCAAGAGTCTGGGGGCAACACTGAAGCTTTCTTT.

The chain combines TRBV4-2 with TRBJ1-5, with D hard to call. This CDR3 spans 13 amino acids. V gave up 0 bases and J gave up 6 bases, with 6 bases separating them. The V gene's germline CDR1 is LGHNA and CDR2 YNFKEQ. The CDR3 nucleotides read TGTGCCAGCAGCCAAGATGGGAGTCAGCCCCAGCATTTT. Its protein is CASSQDGSQPQHF.

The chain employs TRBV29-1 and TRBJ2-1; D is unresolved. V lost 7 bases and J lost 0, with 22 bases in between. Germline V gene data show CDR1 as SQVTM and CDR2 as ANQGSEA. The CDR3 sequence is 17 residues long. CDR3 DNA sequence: TGCAGCGCTATCGCCCCAGGTCCCTACCGCTCCTACAATGAGCAGTTCTTC. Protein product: CSAIAPGPYRSYNEQFF.

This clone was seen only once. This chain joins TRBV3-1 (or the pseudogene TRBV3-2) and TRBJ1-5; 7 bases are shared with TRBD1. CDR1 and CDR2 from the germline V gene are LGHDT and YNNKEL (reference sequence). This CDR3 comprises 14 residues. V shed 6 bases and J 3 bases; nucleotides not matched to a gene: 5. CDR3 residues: CASRQTGNNQPQHF. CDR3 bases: TGTGCCAGCAGACAGACAGGGAACAATCAGCCCCAGCATTTT.

The CDR3 here is CASRNRGPLFGYTF. DNA of the CDR3: TGCGCCAGCAGAAACAGGGGGCCCCTCTTTGGCTACACCTTC. The V call is TRBV10-1, the J call TRBJ1-2; 9 bases are shared with TRBD1. The CDR3 runs to 14 residues. The V and J ends lost 6 bases and 7 bases, in that order; junction bases with no gene match: 9. Looked up from germline, CDR1 is WNHNN and CDR2 is SYGVQD (reference sequence).

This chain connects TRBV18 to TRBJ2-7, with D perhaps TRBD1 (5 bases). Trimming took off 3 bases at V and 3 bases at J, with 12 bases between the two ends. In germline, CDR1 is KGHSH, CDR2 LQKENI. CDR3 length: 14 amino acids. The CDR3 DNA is TGTGCCAGCTCACCTCCCCCAGGGAACTACGAGCAGTACTTC. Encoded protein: CASSPPPGNYEQYF.